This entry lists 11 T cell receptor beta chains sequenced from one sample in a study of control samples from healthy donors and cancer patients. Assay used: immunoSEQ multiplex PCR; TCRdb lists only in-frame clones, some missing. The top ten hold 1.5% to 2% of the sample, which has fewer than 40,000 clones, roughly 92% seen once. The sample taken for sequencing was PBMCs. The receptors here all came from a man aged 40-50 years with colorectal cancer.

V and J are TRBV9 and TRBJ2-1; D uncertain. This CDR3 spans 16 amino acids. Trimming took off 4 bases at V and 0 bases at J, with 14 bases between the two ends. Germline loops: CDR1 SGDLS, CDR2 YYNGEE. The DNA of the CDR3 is TGTGCCAGCAGCTCACGGGCCTCCAGCTCCTACAATGAGCAGTTCTTC. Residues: CASSSRASSSYNEQFF.

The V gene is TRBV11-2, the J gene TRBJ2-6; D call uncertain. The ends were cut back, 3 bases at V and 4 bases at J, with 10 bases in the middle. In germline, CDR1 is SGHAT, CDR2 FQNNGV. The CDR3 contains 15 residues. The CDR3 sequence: CASSLGRQGANVLTF. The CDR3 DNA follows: TGTGCCAGCAGCTTGGGCCGTCAAGGGGCCAACGTCCTGACTTTC.

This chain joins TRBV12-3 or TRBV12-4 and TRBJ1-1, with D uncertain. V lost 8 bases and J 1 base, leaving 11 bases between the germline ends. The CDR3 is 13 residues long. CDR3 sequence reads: CASVRQRNTEAFF. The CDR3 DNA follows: TGTGCCAGCGTTAGGCAGCGGAACACTGAAGCTTTCTTT.

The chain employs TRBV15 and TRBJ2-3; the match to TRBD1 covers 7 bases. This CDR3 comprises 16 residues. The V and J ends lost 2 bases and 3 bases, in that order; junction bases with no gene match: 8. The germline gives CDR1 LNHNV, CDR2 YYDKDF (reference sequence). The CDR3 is CATSRSPGQSTDTQYF. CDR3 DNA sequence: TGTGCCACCAGCAGATCCCCGGGACAGTCAACAGATACGCAGTATTTT.

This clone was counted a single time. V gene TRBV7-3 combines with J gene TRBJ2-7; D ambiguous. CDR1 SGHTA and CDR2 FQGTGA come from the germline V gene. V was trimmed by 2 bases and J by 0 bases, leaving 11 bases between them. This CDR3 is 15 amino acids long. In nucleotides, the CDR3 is TGTGCCAGCAGCTTACTCTCTAGACTCTCCTACGAGCAGTACTTC. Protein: CASSLLSRLSYEQYF.

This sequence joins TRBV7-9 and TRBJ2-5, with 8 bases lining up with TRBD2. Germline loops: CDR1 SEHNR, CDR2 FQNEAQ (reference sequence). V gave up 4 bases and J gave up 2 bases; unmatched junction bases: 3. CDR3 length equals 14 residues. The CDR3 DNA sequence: TGTGCCAGCAGCTGGGGACTAGTGCAAGAGACCCAGTACTTC. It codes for CASSWGLVQETQYF. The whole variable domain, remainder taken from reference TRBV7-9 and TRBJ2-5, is DTGVSQNPRHKITKRGQNVTFRCDPISEHNRLYWYRQTLGQGPEFLTYFQNEAQLEKSRLLSDRFSAERPKGSFSTLEIQRTEQGDSAMYLCASSWGLVQETQYFGPGTRLLVL.

In DNA, the CDR3 is TGTGCCAGCAGTGAATTGGCGTCGACTGGAGGTGAAAAACTGTTTTTT. This codes for CASSELASTGGEKLFF. This rearrangement joins TRBV6-1 to TRBJ1-4; D unresolved. V lost 2 bases and J lost 7, with 17 bases in between. The CDR3 has 16 amino acids. Germline CDR1 reads MNHNS; CDR2 reads SASEGT.

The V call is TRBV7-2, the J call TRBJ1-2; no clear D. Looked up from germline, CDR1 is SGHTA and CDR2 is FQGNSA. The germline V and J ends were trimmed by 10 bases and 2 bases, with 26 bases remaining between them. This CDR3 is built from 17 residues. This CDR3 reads CATLSRADAQTNYGYTF. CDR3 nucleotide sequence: TGTGCCACCCTGAGTAGGGCGGACGCCCAAACGAACTATGGCTACACCTTC.

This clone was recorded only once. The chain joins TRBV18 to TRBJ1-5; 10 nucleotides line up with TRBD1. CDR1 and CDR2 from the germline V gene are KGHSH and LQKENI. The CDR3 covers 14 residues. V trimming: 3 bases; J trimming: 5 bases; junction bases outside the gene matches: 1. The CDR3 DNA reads TGTGCCAGCTCACCGGGGACAGGGGATCAGCCCCAGCATTTT. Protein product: CASSPGTGDQPQHF.

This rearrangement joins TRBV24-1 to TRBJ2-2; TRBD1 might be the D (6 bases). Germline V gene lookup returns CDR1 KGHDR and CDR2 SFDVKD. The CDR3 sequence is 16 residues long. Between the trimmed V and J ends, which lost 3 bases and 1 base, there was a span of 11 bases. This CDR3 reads CATSDAGTMNTGELFF. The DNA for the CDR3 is TGTGCCACCAGTGATGCCGGGACAATGAACACCGGGGAGCTGTTTTTT.

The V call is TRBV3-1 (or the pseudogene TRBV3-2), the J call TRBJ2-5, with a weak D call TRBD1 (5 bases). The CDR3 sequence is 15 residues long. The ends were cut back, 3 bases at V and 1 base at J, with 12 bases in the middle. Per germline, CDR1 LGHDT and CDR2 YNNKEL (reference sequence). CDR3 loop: CASSHGQGGQETQYF. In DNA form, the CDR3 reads TGTGCCAGCAGCCACGGGCAGGGTGGCCAAGAGACCCAGTACTTC.